These 24 T cell receptor beta chains share one sample of origin, sequenced in a study of blood T cell repertoires in COVID-19. Only in-frame clones appear in the TCRdb table, and some are missing; sequencing was by immunoSEQ multiplex PCR. The table records a few hundred thousand clones, approximately 90% of them present only once. The sample taken for sequencing was PBMCs or T cells enriched from blood (not recorded which). The origin of the receptors is a man aged 35-49 years who had recovered from COVID-19.

The chain employs TRBV3-1 (or the pseudogene TRBV3-2) and TRBJ2-3; D might be TRBD1 (5 bases). The V gene's germline CDR1 is LGHDT and CDR2 YNNKEL (reference sequence). Trimming pared 2 bases from V and 4 bases from J, leaving 10 bases between. This CDR3 region has 14 residues. CDR3 sequence reads: CASSQSIGADTQYF. The DNA of the CDR3 is TGTGCCAGCAGCCAAAGCATAGGGGCAGATACGCAGTATTTT.

The chain joins TRBV5-1 to TRBJ2-2; D possibly corresponds to TRBD1 (6 bases). With 4 bases removed from V and 0 bases from J, the gap between germline ends came to 13 bases. CDR1 and CDR2 from the germline V gene are SGHRS and YFSETQ. The CDR3 runs 16 residues. The CDR3 spells CASSPAGDTNTGELFF. The CDR3, as DNA: TGCGCCAGCAGCCCAGCAGGGGACACGAACACCGGGGAGCTGTTTTTT.

The chain couples TRBV12-3 or TRBV12-4 to TRBJ1-2; possibly TRBD1 for D (6 bases). The V end lost 6 bases, the J end lost 6 bases, and 14 bases lay between the germline ends. CDR3 length: 13 amino acids. This chain's CDR3 is CASSPGTSNGYTF. Written as DNA, the CDR3 is TGTGCCAGCAGCCCCGGGACATCGAATGGCTACACCTTC.

The chain carries TRBV7-2 and TRBJ2-7; TRBD2 is a possible D gene (6 bases). V gave up 1 base and J gave up 4 bases, with 17 bases separating them. CDR1 and CDR2 from the germline V gene are SGHTA and FQGNSA. This CDR3 spans 16 amino acids. Here the CDR3 reads CASSLVGGVGPYEQYF. CDR3 nucleotide sequence: TGTGCCAGCAGCTTAGTCGGCGGGGTAGGTCCGTACGAGCAGTACTTC.

The rearrangement uses TRBV5-4 and TRBJ2-7; 8 positions match TRBD2. CDR1 and CDR2 (germline): SGHNT, YYREEE (reference sequence). The V segment lost 4 bases and the J segment 3 bases; nucleotides outside the gene matches: 3. The CDR3 runs to 13 residues. For the CDR3, the DNA is TGTGCCAGCAGCCACACTAGCGGCTACGAGCAGTACTTC. Encoded protein: CASSHTSGYEQYF.

The chain uses TRBV4-2 and TRBJ2-7, with 9 positions matching TRBD1. The CDR3 consists of 17 residues. The junction had 9 bases not matched to a gene; V was cut back by 1 base and J by 2 bases. CDR1 is LGHNA, CDR2 YNFKEQ, per germline. CDR3 nucleotides: TGTGCCAGCAGCCAAGGGACAGGGGCTAGTATCCCCTACGAGCAGTACTTC. Translating gives CASSQGTGASIPYEQYF.

This sequence joins TRBV27 and TRBJ2-7; TRBD2 matches 15 bases. V shed 6 bases and J 3 bases; nucleotides not matched to a gene: 12. There are 18 residues in the CDR3. Germline V lookup: CDR1 MNHEY, CDR2 SMNVEV (reference sequence). This CDR3 reads CASSRDPGLAGGRYEQYF. The CDR3 DNA sequence: TGTGCCAGCAGCCGTGATCCGGGACTAGCGGGGGGCCGCTACGAGCAGTACTTC.

The V call is TRBV9, the J call TRBJ1-6, with a tentative D call TRBD1 (6 bases). This CDR3 region has 15 residues. Germline V gene lookup returns CDR1 SGDLS and CDR2 YYNGEE. V lost 0 bases to trimming and J lost 9 bases, with 13 bases between them. CDR3 sequence (DNA): TGTGCCAGCAGCGTAGAGAGGGGGGGCAGTTCACCCCTCCACTTT. This translates into CASSVERGGSSPLHF.

The chain couples TRBV15 to TRBJ2-6, with no clear D. V was trimmed by 3 bases and J by 1 base, leaving 7 bases between them. CDR1 is LNHNV and CDR2 is YYDKDF in the germline V gene (reference sequence). The CDR3 runs 15 residues. CDR3 sequence reads: CATSSLGSGANVLTF. For the CDR3, the DNA is TGTGCCACCAGCAGTCTAGGATCTGGGGCCAACGTCCTGACTTTC.

This sequence joins TRBV24-1 and TRBJ2-1; TRBD1 agrees at 9 bases. The CDR3 totals 16 residues. V shed 4 bases, J shed 8 bases, and the junction held 11 bases outside the gene matches. Germline values: CDR1 KGHDR, CDR2 SFDVKD. CDR3 bases: TGTGCCACCAGTGACATAGGGACAGGGAAGGATGATGAGCAGTTCTTC. Its protein is CATSDIGTGKDDEQFF.

The chain has TRBV7-3 and TRBJ1-1, with D unclear. CDR3 size: 13 residues. Germline V gene data show CDR1 as SGHTA and CDR2 as FQGTGA. Trimming took off 0 bases at V and 5 bases at J, with 7 bases between the two ends. CDR3 bases: TGTGCCAGCAGCTTAACGAGTAGAACTGAAGCTTTCTTT. Encoded protein: CASSLTSRTEAFF.

V is TRBV7-2 and J is TRBJ2-1; TRBD2 matches 7 bases. CDR3 length: 14 amino acids. V lost 0 bases, J lost 6 bases, and 2 bases stayed unmatched. Germline V lookup: CDR1 SGHTA, CDR2 FQGNSA. The CDR3 sequence: CASSLARGGNEQFF. CDR3 nucleotide sequence: TGTGCCAGCAGCTTAGCGCGCGGGGGCAATGAGCAGTTCTTC.

This clone was picked up a small number of times. The chain carries TRBV12-3 or TRBV12-4 and TRBJ1-1; no firm D call. This CDR3 is built from 13 residues. With 5 bases removed from V and 3 bases from J, the gap between germline ends came to 10 bases. The CDR3 protein is CASSSLGDTEAFF. CDR3 nucleotide sequence: TGTGCCAGCAGTAGCCTCGGGGACACTGAAGCTTTCTTT.

This clone showed up just a few times. V and J are TRBV9 and TRBJ2-1, with TRBD2 matching 7 bases. V lost 3 bases and J lost 5; bases outside the gene matches: 11. The CDR3 runs to 16 residues. The germline gives CDR1 SGDLS, CDR2 YYNGEE. The CDR3 sequence: CASSGQSRDYNNEQFF. The DNA for the CDR3 is TGTGCCAGCAGCGGACAAAGCCGGGACTATAACAATGAGCAGTTCTTC. Full variable domain (remainder filled in from reference TRBV9 and TRBJ2-1): DSGVTQTPKHLITATGQRVTLRCSPRSGDLSVYWYQQSLDQGLQFLIQYYNGEERAKGNILERFSAQQFPDLHSELNLSSLELGDSALYFCASSGQSRDYNNEQFFGPGTRLTVL.

This chain joins TRBV15 and TRBJ2-7; D is perhaps TRBD1 (6 bases). The V end was cut by 6 bases, the J end by 7 bases, with 16 bases between. There are 13 residues in the CDR3. Germline lookup yields CDR1 LNHNV and CDR2 YYDKDF (reference sequence). The CDR3 reads CATRTRDMWEQYF. The CDR3 nucleotides read TGTGCCACCAGAACTCGGGACATGTGGGAGCAGTACTTC.

The V and J genes are TRBV15 and TRBJ2-5; 7 nucleotides line up with TRBD2. Germline V lookup: CDR1 LNHNV, CDR2 YYDKDF (reference sequence). The J segment lost 4 bases and the V segment lost 0 bases, leaving 8 bases of the junction unmatched. This CDR3 contains 16 residues. The CDR3 reads CATSRDLGEGTETQYF. CDR3 coding DNA: TGTGCCACCAGCAGAGATTTGGGGGAGGGAACAGAGACCCAGTACTTC.

This clone was seen a single time. The chain combines TRBV7-9 with TRBJ2-7, with 7 nucleotides matching TRBD1. The germline V gene encodes CDR1 SEHNR and CDR2 FQNEAQ (reference sequence). This CDR3 comprises 14 residues. V was pared by 5 bases and J by 4 bases, with 8 bases of the junction left unmatched. CDR3 bases: TGTGCCAGCAGCCTCCGACAGGGTCTTTACGAGCAGTACTTC. This sequence encodes CASSLRQGLYEQYF.

The chain recombines TRBV19 with TRBJ2-7, with a possible D match to TRBD2 (6 bases). V was shortened by 4 bases and J by 6 bases, with 22 bases between the two germline ends. There are 16 residues in the CDR3. The germline V gene has CDR1 LNHDA and CDR2 SQIVND (reference sequence). Written as DNA, the CDR3 is TGTGCCAGTAGTACCGACGGGAGTACCTCAAACAGCGAGCAGTACTTC. Residues: CASSTDGSTSNSEQYF.

The chain uses TRBV9 and TRBJ2-7; TRBD2 aligns across 8 bases. This CDR3 spans 16 amino acids. From germline, CDR1 is SGDLS and CDR2 YYNGEE. Trimming took 4 bases from V and 2 from J; bases not matched to a gene: 11. The CDR3 region is CASSSGASGSPYEQYF. The CDR3 DNA reads as TGTGCCAGCAGCTCCGGAGCGAGCGGGAGTCCCTACGAGCAGTACTTC.

The chain couples TRBV12-3 or TRBV12-4 to TRBJ2-1, with D possibly TRBD2 on 5 matching bases. The CDR3 has 13 residues. Trimming stripped 10 bases from V and 5 bases from J, with 15 bases between. This CDR3 reads CATSLYGNNEQFF. DNA of the CDR3: TGTGCCACTTCGTTATACGGGAACAATGAGCAGTTCTTC.

The gene calls are TRBV29-1 and TRBJ2-7; 9 bases map to TRBD1. The CDR3 is 15 amino acids. The ends lost 0 bases at V and 3 bases at J; junction bases unmatched: 6. Per germline, CDR1 SQVTM and CDR2 ANQGSEA. The CDR3 here is CSVEEGQGWIYEQYF. The CDR3 region has the DNA TGCAGCGTTGAAGAAGGACAGGGGTGGATCTACGAGCAGTACTTC.

The chain links TRBV27 to TRBJ2-1; 8 nucleotides align to TRBD1. Trimming cost V 5 bases and J 3 bases; bases outside gene matches: 12. CDR1 is MNHEY and CDR2 is SMNVEV in the germline V gene (reference sequence). This CDR3 is built from 17 residues. The CDR3 DNA follows: TGTGCCAGCAGTCCACTATTTCGACAGGGGTACTACAATGAGCAGTTCTTC. Translating it yields CASSPLFRQGYYNEQFF.

V usage is TRBV18 and J usage is TRBJ2-7, with D tentatively TRBD1 (6 bases). V lost 2 bases, J lost 5 bases, and 13 bases lay in between. CDR3 length: 14 residues. Per germline, CDR1 KGHSH and CDR2 LQKENI. CDR3 sequence reads: CASSPLGQNDEQYF. Here the CDR3 DNA reads TGTGCCAGCTCACCATTGGGACAAAACGACGAGCAGTACTTC.

This chain links TRBV12-3 or TRBV12-4 with TRBJ2-1, with D unclear. The CDR3 consists of 13 residues. The V end lost 6 bases, the J end lost 4 bases, and 10 bases lay between the germline ends. CDR3: CASRAERYNEQFF. The CDR3 region has the DNA TGTGCCAGCAGGGCGGAGCGTTACAATGAGCAGTTCTTC.